The 5 T cell receptor beta chains reported below all come from one sample, sequenced in a study of vaccination effects on CD4 cells after COVID-19. Which antigens these TCRs recognize remains unknown. Before sequencing, viral peptide pools were used by the ViraFEST assay to expand antigen-specific CD4+ T cells. Culture lasted around eleven days before CD4+ T cell isolation. Repertoires were generated with immunoSEQ multiplex PCR, while TCRdb's copy carries only in-frame clones and drops some. Seen here are tens of thousands of clones, about 70% observed once, and the top ten hold approximately 15%. The material sequenced was CD4+ T cells from PBMCs cultured with HCoV-229E spike peptides, taken before COVID-19 vaccination. These receptors all stem from a human donor who received a COVID-19 vaccine.

This chain connects TRBV6-5 to TRBJ2-1; D not certain. Per the germline V gene, CDR1 is MNHEY and CDR2 is SVGAGI. This CDR3 has 13 amino acids. The ends were cut back, 3 bases at V and 3 bases at J, with 6 bases in the middle. CDR3 protein: CASSYDFYNEQFF. In DNA form, the CDR3 reads TGTGCCAGCAGTTATGACTTCTACAATGAGCAGTTCTTC.

V is TRBV10-1 and J is TRBJ2-7; tentatively, D is TRBD2 (6 bases). Germline assignment: CDR1 WNHNN and CDR2 SYGVQD (reference sequence). This CDR3 region has 12 residues. V gave up 4 bases and J gave up 6 bases, with 10 bases separating them. CDR3 in amino acids: CASSGSGGEQYF. CDR3 bases: TGCGCCAGCAGTGGCTCCGGGGGCGAGCAGTACTTC.

The chain links TRBV19 to TRBJ1-2, with a tentative D call TRBD1 (5 bases). Germline loops: CDR1 LNHDA, CDR2 SQIVND (reference sequence). The ends were cut back, 4 bases at V and 8 bases at J, with 20 bases in the middle. This CDR3 has 15 residues. Written as DNA, the CDR3 is TGTGCCAGTAGTACTTCCCCCCGGGGCGGGGTAGGCTACACCTTC. Amino acid sequence: CASSTSPRGGVGYTF.

The V and J genes are TRBV4-1 and TRBJ2-7, with 11 bases fitting TRBD2. Germline loops: CDR1 MGHRA, CDR2 YSYEKL. The length of the CDR3 is 15 residues. V dropped 4 bases and J dropped 4; count of bases not matched to a gene: 6. The CDR3 DNA reads as TGCGCCAGCAGCCTAATTACTAGCGGGAGTTACGAGCAGTACTTC. This encodes CASSLITSGSYEQYF.

The table lists this clone with a few counts. This chain uses TRBV5-5 with TRBJ1-2; D remains unclear. The germline gives CDR1 SGHKS, CDR2 YYEKEE (reference sequence). The CDR3 runs to 13 residues. V was clipped by 0 bases and J by 8 bases, with 11 bases between them. In DNA form, the CDR3 reads TGTGCCAGCAGCTTGGAAGGGAACGGGGGCTACACCTTC. This codes for CASSLEGNGGYTF. The variable domain in full, completed from reference TRBV5-5 and TRBJ1-2, reads DAGVTQSPTHLIKTRGQQVTLRCSPISGHKSVSWYQQVLGQGPQFIFQYYEKEERGRGNFPDRFSARQFPNYSSELNVNALLLGDSALYLCASSLEGNGGYTFGSGTRLTVV.